This is a list of T cell receptor beta chains from one sample in a study of T cell responses to AZD1222 COVID-19 vaccine. Generated by immunoSEQ multiplex PCR, the TCRdb table keeps only in-frame clones and is missing some. Among roughly 200,000 clones listed, around 94% were seen once. Material: peripheral blood, obtained 28 days after the second dose of the MenACWY control vaccine. The origin of the receptors is an adult who received the MenACWY meningococcal vaccine as a control. Both conserved end residues are part of each CDR3. The D gene is left open where the match is weak. For some rows the clone size is stated as once, few or many, or as a class when expanded; others skip it.

cdr3_nt | cdr3_aa | v_call | d_call | j_call | clone_size
TGTGCCAGCAGGTCGCCGGGTAACTATGGCTACACCTTC | CASRSPGNYGYTF | TRBV28 | - | TRBJ1-2 | -
TGTGCCACCAGTGATTTGGATAGCAATCAGCCCCAGCATTTT | CATSDLDSNQPQHF | TRBV24-1 | - | TRBJ1-5 | -
TGTGCCAGCAGCCGGACAGGGGCGGTAGATACGCAGTATTTT | CASSRTGAVDTQYF | TRBV6-5 | TRBD1 | TRBJ2-3 | once
TGTGCCAGCCTTCCGAGGGTTGGGGCCAACGTCCTGACTTTC | CASLPRVGANVLTF | TRBV6-5 | - | TRBJ2-6 | -
TGCGCCAGCAGCGGCATGGGACTTGCGAACACCGGGGAGCTGTTTTTT | CASSGMGLANTGELFF | TRBV5-1 | - | TRBJ2-2 | -
TGTGCCAGCACCCACCAGATTACCAATGAGCAGTTCTTC | CASTHQITNEQFF | TRBV12-3/TRBV12-4 | - | TRBJ2-1 | once
TGTGCCAGTAGCTTGGGGACTAATAGATACACAGATACGCAGTATTTT | CASSLGTNRYTDTQYF | TRBV19 | TRBD2 | TRBJ2-3 | -
TGTGCCAGCAGCCTTGCGAGGGGAGGTTGGGAGCTGTTTTTT | CASSLARGGWELFF | TRBV7-2 | - | TRBJ2-2 | -
TGTGCCAGCAGTTTAGGGGGATCTGGGGCCAACGTCCTGACTTTC | CASSLGGSGANVLTF | TRBV7-2 | - | TRBJ2-6 | -
TGTGCCACCGACAGACTGAACACTGAAGCTTTCTTT | CATDRLNTEAFF | TRBV2 | - | TRBJ1-1 | -
TGTGCCAGCAGCGTAGCACTCTCTGGAAACACCATATATTTT | CASSVALSGNTIYF | TRBV9 | - | TRBJ1-3 | -
TGTGCCTGGAGTCGCAGTCAGGACGAAAAACTGTTTTTT | CAWSRSQDEKLFF | TRBV30 | - | TRBJ1-4 | -
TGTGCCAGCAGCCAACAACGGGGGCGGCGGAATGAGCAGTTCTTC | CASSQQRGRRNEQFF | TRBV27 | - | TRBJ2-1 | -
TGTGCCAGCAGTGAAGGGGGACTAGGGATGGGGCGGTACGAGCAGTACTTC | CASSEGGLGMGRYEQYF | TRBV2 | TRBD2 | TRBJ2-7 | -
TGCGCCAGCTCCCCCGGCTCCTACAATGAGCAGTTCTTC | CASSPGSYNEQFF | TRBV10-2 | - | TRBJ2-1 | -
TGTGCCATCAGTGAGTCAGGCGAGCAGTACTTC | CAISESGEQYF | TRBV10-3 | - | TRBJ2-7 | -
TGTGCCAGCAGTTATGGTAATGAAAAACTGTTTTTT | CASSYGNEKLFF | TRBV6-2/TRBV6-3 | - | TRBJ1-4 | -
TGTGCCCGGAACGGGACGCAAGCTAACTATGGCTACACCTTC | CARNGTQANYGYTF | TRBV30 | - | TRBJ1-2 | -
TGTGCCAGCAGCCTCCCGGGGAGGGGGCGCGGGGGCTACACCTTC | CASSLPGRGRGGYTF | TRBV7-2 | TRBD1 | TRBJ1-2 | -
TGTGCCAGCAGCTTGGGGGACAGGGCCGCCTACGAGCAGTACTTC | CASSLGDRAAYEQYF | TRBV7-2 | TRBD1 | TRBJ2-7 | once
TGTGCCTGGAGTGTAAAGGGGGTGCCTGAAGCTTTCTTT | CAWSVKGVPEAFF | TRBV30 | - | TRBJ1-1 | -
TGTGCCACCAGTGAATCCCGGGGAGGATCAGGTGGCTACACCTTC | CATSESRGGSGGYTF | TRBV24-1 | - | TRBJ1-2 | -
TGTGCCAGTAGTAGGGGGTTTAATGAAAAACTGTTTTTT | CASSRGFNEKLFF | TRBV19 | - | TRBJ1-4 | -
TGTGCCAGTACCTTGGGAACAGGGTCCTACGAGCAGTACTTC | CASTLGTGSYEQYF | TRBV19 | - | TRBJ2-7 | -
TGTGCCAGCAGTGAACGGGGGCCGGGACCTTACGAGCAGTACTTC | CASSERGPGPYEQYF | TRBV6-1 | - | TRBJ2-7 | -
TGTGCCAGCTCACCGGCAGGGGGGACTGAAGCTTTCTTT | CASSPAGGTEAFF | TRBV18 | TRBD1 | TRBJ1-1 | -
TGTGCCAGCAGCCAAGTCCTCAGACAGGGAGGGTCGGGTAATGAAAAACTGTTTTTT | CASSQVLRQGGSGNEKLFF | TRBV3-1/TRBV3-2 | TRBD1 | TRBJ1-4 | -
TGCAGTGCTAGTTCCCCCCCCACAGGTGCCTACGAGCAGTACTTC | CSASSPPTGAYEQYF | TRBV20-1 | - | TRBJ2-7 | -
TGTGCCAGCAGTGTCGGACTATCAGATGAGCAGTTCTTC | CASSVGLSDEQFF | TRBV6-4 | - | TRBJ2-1 | once
TGCGCCAGCAGCACTAGGGCGGGACTGTACAATGAGCAGTTCTTC | CASSTRAGLYNEQFF | TRBV4-1 | - | TRBJ2-1 | -
TGTGCCAGCAGCTTAGACAGCGTTAGCAATCAGCCCCAGCATTTT | CASSLDSVSNQPQHF | TRBV7-8 | - | TRBJ1-5 | -
TGTGCCAGCAGCCGGAGCGGATCCACCTACGAGCAGTACTTC | CASSRSGSTYEQYF | TRBV11-2 | - | TRBJ2-7 | -
TGTGCCAGCAGTCCCACTAGCGGGAGGGGCAATGAGCAGTTCTTC | CASSPTSGRGNEQFF | TRBV6-4 | TRBD2 | TRBJ2-1 | -